This T cell receptor beta chain was found in a study of cytomegalovirus exposure and HLA in healthy donors. Comment on this clone: What it recognizes is unknown.

Study-level points and caveats: Exclusion as indistinguishable affected some V segments, including TRBV6-2 and TRBV6-3. Cytomegalovirus association was listed for 150 to 200 TCR beta chains.

The CDR3 runs 13 residues. Germline-derived CDR1 and CDR2 are SNHLY and FYNNEI. With 8 bases removed from V and 9 bases from J, the gap between germline ends came to 17 bases. The PCR was carried out with 60 Vbeta primers and 13 Jbeta primers. Assay used: immunoSEQ multiplex PCR; TCRdb lists only in-frame clones, some missing. The table records over 100,000 clones, roughly 80% of them present only once. Sequenced material: PBMCs. This TCR derives from a male donor in good health and CMV-seronegative. The chain joins TRBV2 to TRBJ2-1; D perhaps matches TRBD2 (5 bases). DNA for the CDR3: TGTGCCAGCCGGACTCTTCATACAAGTGAGCAGTTCTTC. This sequence encodes CASRTLHTSEQFF.